This T cell receptor beta chain was captured in a study of response to subunit inactivated influenza vaccine. Overall study findings and caveats: Every seasonal influenza vaccination brings in few new T cells, the authors suggested.

TCRdb analysed the RT-PCR reads with MiXCR anew, one entry per CDR3 protein. The sample shows over 300,000 distinct CDR3 sequences, less than 25% of them seen only once. This clonotype turned up a few times. Its specificity is not known. Sequenced material: PBMCs from blood, taken less than 22 months after vaccination. This clonotype was sampled from a man aged 50 to 75 who received an inactivated influenza vaccine.

The CDR3, as DNA: TGTGCCAGCAGCTTGAGTTTTATCGGTCCCACTGAAGCTTTCTTT. Amino acid sequence: CASSLSFIGPTEAFF. The chain combines TRBV5-4 with TRBJ1-1; D uncertain. The germline V gene has CDR1 SGHNT and CDR2 YYREEE (reference sequence). This CDR3 comprises 15 residues. Deletions cut 1 base from V and 4 bases from J, with 14 bases between.